This T cell receptor beta chain was captured by sequencing in a study of CD8+ T cells in alopecia areata. Study results and limitations: Scalp clonality decreased significantly with tofacitinib, and so did expanded CD8+ clones among the top 100. Under tofacitinib, numerous expanded lesional clonotypes remained detectable in scalp and blood. Patients displayed less clarity in TCR sharing than mice, a finding possibly related to HLA.

As concerns this clone: No antigen is known for it.

Germline trimming cut 5 bases from V and 3 bases from J; bases unmatched to any gene: 15. This CDR3 contains 18 residues. The germline gives CDR1 LNHDA, CDR2 SQIVND (reference sequence). Treatment in this sample: oral pan-JAK inhibitor, 5-10 mg twice daily. Sorted populations comprised CD4+ and CD8+ T cells obtained from PBMCs. TCR sequencing used cDNA made by reverse transcription of extracted RNA. Clones were sequenced by immunoSEQ multiplex PCR, and TCRdb holds only the in-frame ones, with some missing. This table holds 150,000 to 250,000 clones, roughly 64% found once. The V gene is TRBV19, the J gene TRBJ2-5; 10 nucleotides align to TRBD2. The sequence came from a human donor with alopecia areata. This sample comprised CD4+ T cells sorted from blood, obtained at week 24, from a patient treated with tofacitinib. DNA of the CDR3: TGTGCCAGTAGTCCTCGGGCTAGCGGGAGCCCGTCGAAAGAGACCCAGTACTTC. This translates into CASSPRASGSPSKETQYF.